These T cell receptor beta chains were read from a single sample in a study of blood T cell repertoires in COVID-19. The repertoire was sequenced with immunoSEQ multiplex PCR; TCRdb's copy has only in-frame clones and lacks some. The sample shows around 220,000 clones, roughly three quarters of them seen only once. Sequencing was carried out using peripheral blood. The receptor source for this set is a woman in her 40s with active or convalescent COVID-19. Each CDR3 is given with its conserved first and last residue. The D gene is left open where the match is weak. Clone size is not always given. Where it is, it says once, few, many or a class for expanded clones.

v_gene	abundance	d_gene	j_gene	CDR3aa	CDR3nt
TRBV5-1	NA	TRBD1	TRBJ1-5	CASSWDSNQPQHF	TGCGCCAGCAGTTGGGACAGTAATCAGCCCCAGCATTTT
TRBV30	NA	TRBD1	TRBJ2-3	CAWSKRQGYADTQYF	TGTGCCTGGAGTAAGAGACAGGGTTACGCAGATACGCAGTATTTT
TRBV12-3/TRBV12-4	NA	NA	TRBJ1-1	CASSFGGATEAFF	TGTGCCAGCAGTTTTGGGGGGGCCACTGAAGCTTTCTTT
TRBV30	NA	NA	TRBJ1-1	CAWSVSGIEAFF	TGTGCCTGGAGTGTATCGGGGATTGAAGCTTTCTTT
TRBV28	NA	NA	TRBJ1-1	CASFRINTEAFF	TGTGCCAGCTTCAGGATAAACACTGAAGCTTTCTTT
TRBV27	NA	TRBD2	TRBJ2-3	CASSLGLAGFKQYF	TGTGCCAGCAGCCTCGGACTAGCGGGCTTTAAGCAGTATTTT
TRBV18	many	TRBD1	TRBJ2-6	CASSRQGADGANVLTF	TGTGCCAGCTCACGACAGGGGGCGGATGGGGCCAACGTCCTGACTTTC
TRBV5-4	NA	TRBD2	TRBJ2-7	CASSSPGAGGRPYEQYF	TGTGCCAGCAGCTCTCCAGGAGCGGGGGGTCGCCCCTACGAGCAGTACTTC
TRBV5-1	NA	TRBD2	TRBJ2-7	CASSLVTSGGASEQYF	TGCGCCAGCAGCTTGGTAACTAGCGGGGGGGCTTCCGAGCAGTACTTC
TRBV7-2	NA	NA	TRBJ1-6	CASSPNGGYENSPLHF	TGTGCCAGCAGCCCTAACGGGGGATATGAGAATTCACCCCTCCACTTT
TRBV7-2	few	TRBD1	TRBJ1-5	CASSARTGGDQPQHF	TGTGCCAGCAGCGCTAGGACAGGGGGCGATCAGCCCCAGCATTTT
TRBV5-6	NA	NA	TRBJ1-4	CASNQGGTNEKLFF	TGTGCCAGCAACCAGGGAGGGACTAATGAAAAACTGTTTTTT
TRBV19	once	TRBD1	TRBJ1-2	CASSITGGADYGYTF	TGTGCCAGTAGTATAACAGGGGGCGCAGACTATGGCTACACCTTC
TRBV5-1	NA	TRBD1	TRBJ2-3	CASSYTGGSGTQYF	TGCGCCAGCAGCTATACAGGGGGCAGCGGCACGCAGTATTTT
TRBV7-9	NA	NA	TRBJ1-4	CASSLSATNEKLFF	TGTGCCAGCAGCCTCAGTGCAACTAATGAAAAACTGTTTTTT
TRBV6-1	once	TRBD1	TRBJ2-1	CASSETGVAYNEQFF	TGTGCCAGCAGTGAGACAGGGGTAGCCTACAATGAGCAGTTCTTC